This T cell receptor beta chain was sequenced for a study of shared clonotypes between healthy human individuals. Researchers ran the assay at a deep level. Here immunoSEQ multiplex PCR was the method, and the copy in TCRdb shows in-frame clones only, minus some. The sample has around 2.1 million clones, approximately 96% seen once. V lost 7 bases to trimming and J lost 0 bases, with 10 bases between them. The CDR3 is made up of 13 amino acids. CDR1 and CDR2 (germline): MNHEY, SVGAGI. V is TRBV6-5 and J is TRBJ2-7; perhaps TRBD1 as D (5 bases). The sequence derives from a man aged 18 to 30 in good health. Source material: naive CD4+ T cells sorted from blood. Sample subset: CD45RA+ positively selected. In DNA form, the CDR3 reads TGTGCCAGCACCCCAGGGCTCTCCTACGAGCAGTACTTC. It specifies CASTPGLSYEQYF.